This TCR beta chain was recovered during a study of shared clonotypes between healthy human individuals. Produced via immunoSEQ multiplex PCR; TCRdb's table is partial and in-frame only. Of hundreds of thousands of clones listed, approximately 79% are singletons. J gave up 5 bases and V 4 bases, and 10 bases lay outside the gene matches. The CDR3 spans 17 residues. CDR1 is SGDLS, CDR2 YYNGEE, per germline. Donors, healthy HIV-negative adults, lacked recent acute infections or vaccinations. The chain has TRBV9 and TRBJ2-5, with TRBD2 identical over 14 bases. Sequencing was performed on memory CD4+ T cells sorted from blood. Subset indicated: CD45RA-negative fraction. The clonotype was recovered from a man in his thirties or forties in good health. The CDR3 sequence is CASSPGTSGRSEETQYF. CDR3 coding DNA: TGTGCCAGCAGCCCCGGGACTAGCGGGAGATCAGAGGAGACCCAGTACTTC.